Below, 27 T cell receptor beta chains from the same sample are listed, as sequenced in a study of T cells in Graves' hyperthyroidism and ophthalmopathy. The CDR3 regions of TCR beta were amplified from RNA transcripts. During a first-round RT-PCR of the TCR CDR3, the HTBI primer set was used. TCRdb redid the calling of the multiplex PCR reads with MiXCR, one entry per CDR3 protein. This sample has about 380,000 distinct CDR3 sequences, with approximately 17% found just once. The source material was blood. The receptors were sampled from a young man with Graves' ophthalmopathy.

This clonotype was recorded many times. The chain is built from TRBV6-1 and TRBJ1-2; 9 bases line up with TRBD1. Germline V gives CDR1 MNHNS, CDR2 SASEGT. The V gene end was trimmed by 6 bases and the J gene end by 2 bases; junction bases not matched to a gene: 4. The CDR3 is made up of 14 amino acids. The CDR3 DNA reads as TGTGCCAGCAGGCCTACAGGGGGCAACTATGGCTACACCTTC. The encoded protein is CASRPTGGNYGYTF.

This clonotype was counted once. The CDR3 reads CASSLREGSSYNSPLHF. The CDR3 DNA reads TGCGCCAGCAGCTTGAGGGAGGGGAGCTCCTATAATTCACCCCTCCACTTT. This chain joins TRBV5-1 and TRBJ1-6, with D possibly being TRBD1 (5 bases). The ends were cut back, 1 base at V and 0 bases at J, with 11 bases in the middle. The germline gives CDR1 SGHRS, CDR2 YFSETQ. The CDR3 totals 17 residues.

The chain employs TRBV10-3 and TRBJ1-6; no definite D call. The CDR3 sequence is 18 residues long. V lost 3 bases and J 0 bases, leaving 15 bases between the germline ends. Germline V lookup: CDR1 ENHRY, CDR2 SYGVKD. DNA of the CDR3: TGTGCCATCAGTGACGTTAAGGGTCTAAGCTCCTATAATTCACCCCTCCACTTT. Translated: CAISDVKGLSSYNSPLHF.

This clonotype was found many times. V is TRBV20-1 and J is TRBJ2-1, with 7 bases fitting TRBD2. The V segment lost 2 bases and the J segment 3 bases; nucleotides outside the gene matches: 4. This CDR3 is built from 14 residues. CDR1 is DFQATT and CDR2 is SNEGSKA in the germline V gene (reference sequence). The CDR3 is CSARWLADYNEQFF. In DNA, the CDR3 is TGCAGTGCTAGATGGCTAGCGGACTACAATGAGCAGTTCTTC.

The CDR3 sequence is CASSSYGEGYEQYF. CDR3 nucleotide sequence: TGTGCCAGCAGTTCCTACGGGGAGGGCTACGAGCAGTACTTC. The rearrangement links TRBV27 to TRBJ2-7; the match to TRBD2 covers 7 bases. Looked up from germline, CDR1 is MNHEY and CDR2 is SMNVEV (reference sequence). This CDR3 spans 14 amino acids. Trimming removed 4 bases from V and 3 bases from J; junction bases left unmatched: 6.

This clonotype was counted between two and nine times. The chain has TRBV28 and TRBJ2-5; D perhaps matches TRBD1 (6 bases). The CDR3 is 13 residues long. CDR1 and CDR2 (germline): MDHEN, SYDVKM. The V gene lost 6 bases and the J gene lost 5 bases, with 13 bases spanning the gap. CDR3: CASRGAAEETQYF. In DNA form, the CDR3 reads TGTGCCAGCAGGGGGGCCGCGGAGGAGACCCAGTACTTC.

The chain employs TRBV13 and TRBJ2-2, with D possibly matching TRBD2 (5 bases). Germline assignment: CDR1 PRHDT and CDR2 FYEKMQ (reference sequence). The CDR3 is 16 residues long. Trimming stripped 4 bases from V and 0 bases from J, with 12 bases between. The CDR3 here is CASSSRLNPNTGELFF. CDR3 nucleotide sequence: TGTGCCAGCAGCTCCAGACTAAACCCGAACACCGGGGAGCTGTTTTTT.

The chain's CDR3 is CASSEALRRPNSPLHF. CDR3 nucleotide sequence: TGTGCCAGCAGTGAAGCGCTAAGGCGGCCTAATTCACCCCTCCACTTT. The chain carries TRBV6-1 and TRBJ1-6, with D unclear. The germline CDR1 and CDR2 sequences are MNHNS and SASEGT. Deletions cut 0 bases from V and 6 bases from J, with 12 bases between. This CDR3 is 16 amino acids long.

At least ten counts were recorded for this clonotype. The chain has TRBV4-1 and TRBJ2-5, with D perhaps matching TRBD2 (6 bases). V lost 4 bases to trimming and J lost 7 bases, with 13 bases between them. Germline V gene data show CDR1 as MGHRA and CDR2 as YSYEKL. The CDR3 contains 13 residues. The CDR3 region is CASSLELGGTQYF. In DNA form, the CDR3 reads TGCGCCAGCAGCCTCGAATTGGGGGGGACCCAGTACTTC.

This clonotype was counted many times. The chain couples TRBV7-9 to TRBJ2-1, with D hard to call. This CDR3 is 14 amino acids long. The V and J ends lost 3 bases and 7 bases respectively, with 13 bases between them. Germline values: CDR1 SEHNR, CDR2 FQNEAQ (reference sequence). DNA for the CDR3: TGTGCCAGCAGCTTCGCGCAAGTGATGAATGAGCAGTTCTTC. Translation: CASSFAQVMNEQFF.

The gene calls are TRBV2 and TRBJ2-7, with TRBD1 matching 8 bases. Trimming removed 6 bases from V and 6 bases from J; junction bases left unmatched: 10. Germline V gives CDR1 SNHLY, CDR2 FYNNEI. The CDR3 has 14 residues. The CDR3 nucleotides are TGTGCCAGCAGCGCTAGGACAGGGCGGGTCGAGCAGTACTTC. It yields the protein CASSARTGRVEQYF.

This clonotype was detected many times. The chain uses TRBV15 and TRBJ1-2; D uncertain. Looked up from germline, CDR1 is LNHNV and CDR2 is YYDKDF (reference sequence). CDR3 length equals 18 residues. The V end lost 0 bases, the J end lost 2 bases, and 19 bases lay between the germline ends. The CDR3: CATSRDLDTPGRNYGYTF. CDR3 nucleotides: TGTGCCACCAGCAGAGATCTCGACACCCCTGGGCGGAACTATGGCTACACCTTC.

This clonotype was seen only a few times. The chain employs TRBV6-5 and TRBJ2-2; D is possibly TRBD1 (5 bases). Deletions cut 2 bases from V and 3 bases from J, with 10 bases between. This CDR3 region has 15 residues. Per the germline V gene, CDR1 is MNHEY and CDR2 is SVGAGI. CDR3 sequence: CASSYEQAYTGELFF. The DNA of the CDR3 is TGTGCCAGCAGTTACGAACAGGCCTACACCGGGGAGCTGTTTTTT.

This clonotype was recorded at least ten times. This chain connects TRBV3-1 to TRBJ2-5, with a possible D match to TRBD1 (6 bases). V shed 5 bases and J shed 2 bases, with 15 bases lying between them. The CDR3 runs to 15 residues. From germline, CDR1 is LGHDT and CDR2 YNNKEL (reference sequence). This CDR3 reads CASSSYRDPQETQYF. CDR3 bases: TGTGCCAGCAGCAGCTACAGGGATCCACAAGAGACCCAGTACTTC.

In its sample, this clonotype was seen many times. The rearrangement uses TRBV3-1 and TRBJ1-1, with 8 bases fitting TRBD1. CDR3 length: 14 residues. In germline, CDR1 is LGHDT, CDR2 YNNKEL (reference sequence). Trimming at V came to 0 bases and at J to 10 bases, leaving 7 bases not matched to a gene. This CDR3 reads CASSQDWGTGGAFF. The CDR3 DNA reads TGTGCCAGCAGCCAAGATTGGGGAACAGGGGGAGCTTTCTTT.

This clonotype was seen many times. The rearrangement joins TRBV11-2 to TRBJ2-7, with 7 bases lining up with TRBD1. Germline V gene data show CDR1 as SGHAT and CDR2 as FQNNGV. Trimming took 1 base from V and 3 from J; bases not matched to a gene: 6. The CDR3 extends over 15 amino acids. CDR3: CASSLVRGGHYEQYF. For the CDR3, the DNA is TGTGCCAGCAGCTTAGTCCGAGGGGGCCACTACGAGCAGTACTTC.

This clonotype appeared many times. The CDR3 spells CASSVEGAHAGELFF. Written as DNA, the CDR3 is TGTGCCAGCAGTGTGGAGGGGGCTCATGCCGGGGAGCTGTTTTTT. The chain has TRBV2 and TRBJ2-2; TRBD1 is a possible D gene (7 bases). This CDR3 contains 15 residues. Trimming stripped 4 bases from V and 6 bases from J, with 15 bases between. The germline V gene encodes CDR1 SNHLY and CDR2 FYNNEI.

The rearrangement joins TRBV12-5 to TRBJ1-6; D might be TRBD1 (5 bases). The V end was cut by 4 bases, the J end by 13 bases, with 11 bases between. The CDR3 consists of 12 residues. From germline, CDR1 is LGHNT and CDR2 FRNRAP. The DNA of the CDR3 is TGTGCTAGTGGTTCAGACACAGGTCCCCTCCACTTT. This codes for CASGSDTGPLHF.

The chain carries TRBV19 and TRBJ2-3; 13 nucleotides agree with TRBD2. The CDR3 runs to 17 residues. Germline values: CDR1 LNHDA, CDR2 SQIVND (reference sequence). V lost 4 bases to trimming and J lost 2 bases; unmatched junction nucleotides: 6. This CDR3 reads CASSTTSGGAVTDTQYF. The DNA of the CDR3 is TGTGCCAGTAGTACCACTAGCGGGGGGGCCGTCACAGATACGCAGTATTTT.

Comments on this clonotype: In this CDR3 the conserved last residue, phenylalanine or tryptophan, is missing, so a read error is likely. The chain recombines TRBV19 with TRBJ1-1; TRBD1 is a possible D gene (5 bases). The CDR3 is 13 residues long. CDR1 is LNHDA, CDR2 SQIVND, per germline (reference sequence). Trimming cost V 5 bases and J 7 bases, with 14 bases left between them. CDR3 coding DNA: TGTGCCAGTAGTTTTCGGTCAGGGAATGAAGCTTTCCTT. This gives the protein CASSFRSGNEAFL.

The chain recombines TRBV20-1 with TRBJ2-2, with a tentative D call TRBD2 (7 bases). V dropped 7 bases and J dropped 3 bases, with 12 bases sitting between them. CDR3 length: 13 residues. Germline loops: CDR1 DFQATT, CDR2 SNEGSKA (reference sequence). The CDR3 spells CSDGGHYTGELFF. The DNA for the CDR3 is TGCAGTGACGGGGGGCATTACACCGGGGAGCTGTTTTTT.

This clonotype has ten or more counts. The genes are TRBV12-3 or TRBV12-4 and TRBJ1-2; D remains unclear. V gave up 6 bases and J gave up 2 bases, with 19 bases separating them. This CDR3 is 16 amino acids long. The CDR3 DNA reads as TGTGCCAGCAGATCCCCTCCGGACGGCGAGAACTATGGCTACACCTTC. This gives the protein CASRSPPDGENYGYTF.

This clonotype has at least ten counts. This chain uses TRBV2 with TRBJ1-2; weak D call: TRBD1 (5 bases). This CDR3 has 17 residues. Germline values: CDR1 SNHLY, CDR2 FYNNEI. V was trimmed by 2 bases and J by 4 bases, leaving 20 bases between them. The CDR3 DNA is TGTGCCAGCAGTGAAAGGTTGGGGCAGGGAAGATTCTATGGCTACACCTTC. Its protein product is CASSERLGQGRFYGYTF.

This sequence joins TRBV2 and TRBJ2-1, with a possible D match to TRBD2 (6 bases). The V gene's germline CDR1 is SNHLY and CDR2 FYNNEI. The CDR3 consists of 18 residues. V dropped 6 bases and J dropped 5 bases, with 26 bases sitting between them. CDR3 protein: CASSLAPLGAGGDNEQFF. The CDR3 nucleotides read TGTGCCAGCAGCTTAGCCCCCCTTGGAGCGGGTGGAGACAATGAGCAGTTCTTC.

This clonotype was seen more than once but under ten times. V is TRBV12-5 and J is TRBJ2-3, with 9 bases identical to TRBD1. The CDR3 contains 17 residues. The germline V gene has CDR1 LGHNT and CDR2 FRNRAP. V was pared by 2 bases and J by 2 bases, with 8 bases of the junction left unmatched. The CDR3 spells CASGLTDRGSFTDTQYF. The CDR3 nucleotides are TGTGCTAGTGGTTTGACCGACAGGGGGTCTTTCACAGATACGCAGTATTTT.

The gene calls are TRBV7-2 and TRBJ1-2; D gene uncertain. The length of the CDR3 is 16 residues. V lost 1 base to trimming and J lost 8 bases, with 20 bases between them. Germline V CDR1 and CDR2: SGHTA, FQGNSA. The CDR3, as DNA: TGTGCCAGCAGCTTAGTACGGGTCCCGTCCCCCTTGGGCTACACCTTC. It translates to CASSLVRVPSPLGYTF.

The chain joins TRBV9 to TRBJ2-5; D call uncertain. Between the trimmed V and J ends, which lost 0 bases and 4 bases, there was a span of 16 bases. The CDR3 runs to 16 residues. Per germline, CDR1 SGDLS and CDR2 YYNGEE. The CDR3 DNA sequence: TGTGCCAGCAGCGTAGGGAATAGCCCGCAGCGAGAGACCCAGTACTTC. This gives the protein CASSVGNSPQRETQYF.